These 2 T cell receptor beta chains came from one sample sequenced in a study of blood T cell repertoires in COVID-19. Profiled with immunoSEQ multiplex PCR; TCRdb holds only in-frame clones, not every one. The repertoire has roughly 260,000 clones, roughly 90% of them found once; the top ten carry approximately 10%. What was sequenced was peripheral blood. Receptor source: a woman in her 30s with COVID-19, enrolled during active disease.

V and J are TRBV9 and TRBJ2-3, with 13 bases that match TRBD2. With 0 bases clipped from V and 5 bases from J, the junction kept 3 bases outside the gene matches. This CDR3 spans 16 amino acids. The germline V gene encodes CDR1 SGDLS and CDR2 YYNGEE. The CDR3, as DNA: TGTGCCAGCAGCGTAGACACTAGCGGGAGGGGAGATACGCAGTATTTT. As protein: CASSVDTSGRGDTQYF.

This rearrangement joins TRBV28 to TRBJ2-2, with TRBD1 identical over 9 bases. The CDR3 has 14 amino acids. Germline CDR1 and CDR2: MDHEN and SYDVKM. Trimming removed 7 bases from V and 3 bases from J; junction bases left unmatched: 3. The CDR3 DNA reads TGTGCCAGCATCCGGACAGGGGACACCGGGGAGCTGTTTTTT. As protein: CASIRTGDTGELFF.